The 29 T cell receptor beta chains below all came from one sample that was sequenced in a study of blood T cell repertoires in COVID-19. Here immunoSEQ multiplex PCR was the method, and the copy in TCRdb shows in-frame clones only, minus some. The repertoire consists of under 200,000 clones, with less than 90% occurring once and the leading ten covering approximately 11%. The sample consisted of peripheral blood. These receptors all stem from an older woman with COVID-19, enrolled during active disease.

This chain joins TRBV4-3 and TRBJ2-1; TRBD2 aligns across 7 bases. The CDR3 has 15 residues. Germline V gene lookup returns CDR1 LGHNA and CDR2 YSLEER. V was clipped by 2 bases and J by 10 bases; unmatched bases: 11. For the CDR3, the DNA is TGCGCCAGCAGCCAAACCCGGGAGTCCGGGAGGGAGCAGTTCTTC. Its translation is CASSQTRESGREQFF.

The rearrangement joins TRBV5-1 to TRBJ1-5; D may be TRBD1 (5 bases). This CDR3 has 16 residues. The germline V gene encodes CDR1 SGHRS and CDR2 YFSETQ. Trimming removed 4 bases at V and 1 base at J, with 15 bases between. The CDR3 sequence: CASSTQAPVSNQPQHF. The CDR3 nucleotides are TGCGCCAGCAGCACACAGGCCCCTGTAAGCAATCAGCCCCAGCATTTT.

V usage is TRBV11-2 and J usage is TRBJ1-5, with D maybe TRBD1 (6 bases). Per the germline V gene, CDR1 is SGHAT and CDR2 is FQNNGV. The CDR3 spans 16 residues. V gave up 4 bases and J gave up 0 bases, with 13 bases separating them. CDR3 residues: CASSSGGHPSNQPQHF. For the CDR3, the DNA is TGTGCCAGCAGCTCGGGGGGACACCCTAGCAATCAGCCCCAGCATTTT.

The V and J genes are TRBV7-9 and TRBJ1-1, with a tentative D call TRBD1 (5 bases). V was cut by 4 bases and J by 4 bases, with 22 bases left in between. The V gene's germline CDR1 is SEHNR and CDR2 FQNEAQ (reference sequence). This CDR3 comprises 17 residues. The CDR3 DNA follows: TGTGCCAGCAGCTCGCGGTTGACAGACCTAAGGGGCACTGAAGCTTTCTTT. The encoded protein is CASSSRLTDLRGTEAFF. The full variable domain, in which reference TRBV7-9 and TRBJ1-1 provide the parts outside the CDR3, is DTGVSQNPRHKITKRGQNVTFRCDPISEHNRLYWYRQTLGQGPEFLTYFQNEAQLEKSRLLSDRFSAERPKGSFSTLEIQRTEQGDSAMYLCASSSRLTDLRGTEAFFGQGTRLTVV.

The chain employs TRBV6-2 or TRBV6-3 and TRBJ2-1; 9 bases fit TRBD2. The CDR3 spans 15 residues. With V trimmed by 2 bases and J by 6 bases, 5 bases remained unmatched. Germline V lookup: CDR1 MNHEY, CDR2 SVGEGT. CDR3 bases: TGTGCCAGCAGTTACGGTCTAGCGGGACCCAATGAGCAGTTCTTC. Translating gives CASSYGLAGPNEQFF.

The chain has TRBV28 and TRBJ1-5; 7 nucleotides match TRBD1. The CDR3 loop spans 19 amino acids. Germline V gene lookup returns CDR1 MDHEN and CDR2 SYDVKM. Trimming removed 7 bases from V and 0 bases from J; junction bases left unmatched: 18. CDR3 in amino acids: CASIHPKGQPFYSNQPQHF. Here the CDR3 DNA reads TGTGCCAGCATACACCCAAAGGGACAGCCATTTTATAGCAATCAGCCCCAGCATTTT.

The DNA for the CDR3 is TGTGCCAGCAGTTACCGGGGGTATGACTATGGCTACACCTTC. Translation: CASSYRGYDYGYTF. The chain employs TRBV6-2 or TRBV6-3 and TRBJ1-2; possibly TRBD1 for D (5 bases). The CDR3 runs 14 residues. Trimming stripped 2 bases from V and 3 bases from J, with 10 bases between. Germline loops: CDR1 MNHEY, CDR2 SVGEGT.

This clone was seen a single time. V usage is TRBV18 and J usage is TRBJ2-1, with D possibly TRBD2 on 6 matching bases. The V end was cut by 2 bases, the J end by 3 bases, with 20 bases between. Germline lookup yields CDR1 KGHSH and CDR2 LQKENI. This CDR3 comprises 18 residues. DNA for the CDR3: TGTGCCAGCTCACCAAGGCCAGAACCTAGCGCGGACTACAATGAGCAGTTCTTC. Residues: CASSPRPEPSADYNEQFF.

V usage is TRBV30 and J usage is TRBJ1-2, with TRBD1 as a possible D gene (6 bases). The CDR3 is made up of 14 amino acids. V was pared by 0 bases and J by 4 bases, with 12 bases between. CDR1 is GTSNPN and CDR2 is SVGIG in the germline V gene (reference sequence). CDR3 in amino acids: CAWSVGGWAYGYTF. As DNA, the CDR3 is TGTGCCTGGAGTGTAGGGGGTTGGGCCTATGGCTACACCTTC.

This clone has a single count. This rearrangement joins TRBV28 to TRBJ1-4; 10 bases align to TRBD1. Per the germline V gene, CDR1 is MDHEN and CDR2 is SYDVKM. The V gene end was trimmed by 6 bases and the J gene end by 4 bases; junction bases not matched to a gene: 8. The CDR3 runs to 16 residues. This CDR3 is CASRPSGQGFNEKLFF. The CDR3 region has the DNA TGTGCCAGCAGACCTTCGGGACAGGGGTTTAATGAAAAACTGTTTTTT.

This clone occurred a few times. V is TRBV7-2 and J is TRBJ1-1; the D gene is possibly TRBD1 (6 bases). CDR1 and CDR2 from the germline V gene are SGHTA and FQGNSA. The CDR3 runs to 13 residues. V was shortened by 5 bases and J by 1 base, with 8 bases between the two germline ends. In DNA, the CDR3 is TGTGCCAGCAGCACACAGGGGAACACTGAAGCTTTCTTT. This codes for CASSTQGNTEAFF.

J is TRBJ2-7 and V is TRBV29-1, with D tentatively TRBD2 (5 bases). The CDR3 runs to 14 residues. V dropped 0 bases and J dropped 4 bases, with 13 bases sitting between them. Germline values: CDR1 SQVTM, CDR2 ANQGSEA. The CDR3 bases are TGCAGCGTTGAAGATAGAGCGGAGATATACGAGCAGTACTTC. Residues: CSVEDRAEIYEQYF.

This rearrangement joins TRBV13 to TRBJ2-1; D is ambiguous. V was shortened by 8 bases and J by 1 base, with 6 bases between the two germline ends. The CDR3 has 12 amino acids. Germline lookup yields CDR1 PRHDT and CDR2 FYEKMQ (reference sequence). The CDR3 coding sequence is TGTGCCAGCGGGCTATCCTACAATGAGCAGTTCTTC. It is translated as CASGLSYNEQFF.

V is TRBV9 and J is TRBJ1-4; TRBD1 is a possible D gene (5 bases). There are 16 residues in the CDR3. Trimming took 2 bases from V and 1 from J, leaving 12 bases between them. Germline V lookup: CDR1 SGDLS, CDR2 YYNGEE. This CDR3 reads CASSVWGEGTNEKLFF. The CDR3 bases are TGTGCCAGCAGCGTGTGGGGGGAAGGAACTAATGAAAAACTGTTTTTT.

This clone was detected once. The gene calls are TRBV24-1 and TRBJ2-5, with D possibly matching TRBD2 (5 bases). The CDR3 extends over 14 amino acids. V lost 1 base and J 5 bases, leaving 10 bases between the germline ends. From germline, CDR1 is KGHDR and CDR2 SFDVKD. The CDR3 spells CATSDFGLAETQYF. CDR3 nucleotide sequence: TGTGCCACCAGTGATTTTGGCCTAGCTGAGACCCAGTACTTC.

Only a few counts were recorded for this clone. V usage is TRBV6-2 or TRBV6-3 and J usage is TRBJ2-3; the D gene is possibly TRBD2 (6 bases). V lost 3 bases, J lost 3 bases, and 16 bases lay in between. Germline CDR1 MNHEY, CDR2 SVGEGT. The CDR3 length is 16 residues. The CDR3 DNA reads TGTGCCAGCAGTTATCAAGCGGCGGGGAGGACAGATACGCAGTATTTT. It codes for CASSYQAAGRTDTQYF.

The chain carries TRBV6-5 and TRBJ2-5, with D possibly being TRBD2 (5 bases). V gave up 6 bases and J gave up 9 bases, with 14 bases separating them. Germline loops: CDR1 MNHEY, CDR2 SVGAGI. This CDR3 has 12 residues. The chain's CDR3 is CASRGTAGAQYF. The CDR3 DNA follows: TGTGCCAGCAGAGGTACAGCCGGGGCCCAGTACTTC.

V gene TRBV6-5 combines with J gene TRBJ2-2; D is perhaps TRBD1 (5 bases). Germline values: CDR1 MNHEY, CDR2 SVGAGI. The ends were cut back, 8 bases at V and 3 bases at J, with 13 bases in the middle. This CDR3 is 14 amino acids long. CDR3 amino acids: CASSRTLDTGELFF. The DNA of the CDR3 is TGTGCCAGCTCGAGGACACTCGACACCGGGGAGCTGTTTTTT.

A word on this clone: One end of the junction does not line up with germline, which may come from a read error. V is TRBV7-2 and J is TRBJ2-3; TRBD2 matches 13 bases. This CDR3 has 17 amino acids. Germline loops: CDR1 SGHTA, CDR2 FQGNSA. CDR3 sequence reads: CASTPEGTSGRARIKNF. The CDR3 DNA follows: TGTGCCAGCACCCCAGAGGGAACTAGCGGGAGGGCCCGGATTAAAAATTTT.

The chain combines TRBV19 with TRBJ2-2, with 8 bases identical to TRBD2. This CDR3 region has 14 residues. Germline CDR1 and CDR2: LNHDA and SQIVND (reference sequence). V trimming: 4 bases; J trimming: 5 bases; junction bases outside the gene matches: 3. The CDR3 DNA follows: TGTGCCAGTAGTACGGCTAGCGGGACCGGGGAGCTGTTTTTT. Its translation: CASSTASGTGELFF. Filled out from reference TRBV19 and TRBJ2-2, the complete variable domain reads DGGITQSPKYLFRKEGQNVTLSCEQNLNHDAMYWYRQDPGQGLRLIYYSQIVNDFQKGDIAEGYSVSREKKESFPLTVTSAQKNPTAFYLCASSTASGTGELFFGEGSRLTVL.

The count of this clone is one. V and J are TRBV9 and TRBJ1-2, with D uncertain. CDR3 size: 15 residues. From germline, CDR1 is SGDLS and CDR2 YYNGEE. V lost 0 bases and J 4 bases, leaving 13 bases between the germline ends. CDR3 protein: CASSVVPQISYGYTF. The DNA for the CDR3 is TGTGCCAGCAGCGTAGTACCCCAGATAAGCTATGGCTACACCTTC.

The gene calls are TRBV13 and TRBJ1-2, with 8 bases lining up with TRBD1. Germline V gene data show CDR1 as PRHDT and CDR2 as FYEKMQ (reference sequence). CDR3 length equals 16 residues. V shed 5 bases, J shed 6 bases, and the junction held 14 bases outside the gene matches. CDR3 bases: TGTGCCAGCAGCACCGAAAGACAGGGGCGCAAGAATGGCTACACCTTC. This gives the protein CASSTERQGRKNGYTF.

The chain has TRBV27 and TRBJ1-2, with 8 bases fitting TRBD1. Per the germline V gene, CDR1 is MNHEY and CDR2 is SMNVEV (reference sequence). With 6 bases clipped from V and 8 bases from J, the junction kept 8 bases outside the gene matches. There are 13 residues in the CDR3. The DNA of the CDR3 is TGTGCCAGCAGCTTCGACAGGGGCCGAGGCTACACCTTC. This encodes CASSFDRGRGYTF.

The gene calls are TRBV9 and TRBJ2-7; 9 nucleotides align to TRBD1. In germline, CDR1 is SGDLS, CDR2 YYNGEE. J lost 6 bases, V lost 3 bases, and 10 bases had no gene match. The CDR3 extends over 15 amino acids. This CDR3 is CASSDGRTGATEQYF. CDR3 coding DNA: TGTGCCAGCAGCGATGGGAGGACAGGGGCTACCGAGCAGTACTTC.

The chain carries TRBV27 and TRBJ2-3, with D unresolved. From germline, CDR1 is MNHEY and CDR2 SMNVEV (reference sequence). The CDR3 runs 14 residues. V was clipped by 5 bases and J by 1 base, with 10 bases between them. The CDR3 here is CASSKLVGTDTQYF. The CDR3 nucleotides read TGTGCCAGCAGTAAATTGGTAGGCACAGATACGCAGTATTTT.

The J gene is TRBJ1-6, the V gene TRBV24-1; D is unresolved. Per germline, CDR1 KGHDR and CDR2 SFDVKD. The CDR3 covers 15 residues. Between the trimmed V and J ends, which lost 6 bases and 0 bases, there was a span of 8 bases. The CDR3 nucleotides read TGTGCCACCAGTTCAGGAAGCTCCTATAATTCACCCCTCCACTTT. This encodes CATSSGSSYNSPLHF.

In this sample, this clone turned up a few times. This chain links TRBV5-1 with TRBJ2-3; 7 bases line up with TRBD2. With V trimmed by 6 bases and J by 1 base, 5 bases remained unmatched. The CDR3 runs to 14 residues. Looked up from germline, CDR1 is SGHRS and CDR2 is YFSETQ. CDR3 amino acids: CASMKAGRTDTQYF. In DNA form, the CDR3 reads TGCGCCAGCATGAAAGCGGGACGCACAGATACGCAGTATTTT.

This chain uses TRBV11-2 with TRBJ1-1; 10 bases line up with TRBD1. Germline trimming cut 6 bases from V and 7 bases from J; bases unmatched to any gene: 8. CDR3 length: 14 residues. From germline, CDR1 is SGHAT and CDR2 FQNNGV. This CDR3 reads CASRRDRGRDEAFF. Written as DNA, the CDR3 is TGTGCCAGCAGGAGAGACAGGGGGCGAGATGAAGCTTTCTTT. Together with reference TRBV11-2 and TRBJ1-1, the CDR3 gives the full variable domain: EAGVAQSPRYKIIEKRQSVAFWCNPISGHATLYWYQQILGQGPKLLIQFQNNGVVDDSQLPKDRFSAERLKGVDSTLKIQPAKLEDSAVYLCASRRDRGRDEAFFGQGTRLTVV.

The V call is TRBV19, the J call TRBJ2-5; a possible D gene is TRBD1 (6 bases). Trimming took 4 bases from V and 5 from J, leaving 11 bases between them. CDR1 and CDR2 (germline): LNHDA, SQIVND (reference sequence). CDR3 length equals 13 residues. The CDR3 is CASSRTGMETQYF. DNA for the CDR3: TGTGCCAGTAGTAGAACAGGGATGGAGACCCAGTACTTC.